The entry that follows covers one T cell receptor beta chain sequence. Antigen: not known. This record belongs to a study of PD-1 blockade in classical Hodgkin lymphoma. Study-level findings and limits: CD4+ TCR diversity, unlike CD8+, rose significantly by C4D1.

V lost 5 bases, J lost 1 base, and 8 bases stayed unmatched. The V gene's germline CDR1 is SGHTA and CDR2 FQGTGA. The length of the CDR3 is 17 residues. All patients experienced relapse after autologous stem cell transplantation, and brentuximab vedotin exposure was variable. Here immunoSEQ multiplex PCR was the method, and the copy in TCRdb shows in-frame clones only, minus some. Altogether about 53,000 clones are present, roughly 80% being singletons, with the ten largest covering 15% to 20%. The chain uses TRBV7-3 and TRBJ2-3; the match to TRBD2 covers 11 bases. The TCR was taken from a human donor with classical Hodgkin lymphoma. The sample here was peripheral blood mononuclear cells (PBMCs), taken at baseline. CDR3 sequence: CASSLSGRALGTDTQYF. CDR3 sequence (DNA): TGTGCCAGCAGCCTTAGCGGGAGGGCCCTCGGCACAGATACGCAGTATTTT.